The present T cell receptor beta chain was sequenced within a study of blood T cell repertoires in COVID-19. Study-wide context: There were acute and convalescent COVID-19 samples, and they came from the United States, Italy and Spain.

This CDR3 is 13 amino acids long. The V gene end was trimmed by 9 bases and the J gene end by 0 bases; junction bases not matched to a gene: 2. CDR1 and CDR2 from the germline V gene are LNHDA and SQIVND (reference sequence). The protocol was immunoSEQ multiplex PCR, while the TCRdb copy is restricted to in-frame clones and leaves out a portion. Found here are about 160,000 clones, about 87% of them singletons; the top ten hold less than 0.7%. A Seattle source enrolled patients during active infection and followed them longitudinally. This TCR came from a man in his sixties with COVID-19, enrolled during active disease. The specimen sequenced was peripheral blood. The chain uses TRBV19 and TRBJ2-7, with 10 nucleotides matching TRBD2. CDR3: CASGLADSYEQYF. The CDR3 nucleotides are TGTGCCAGCGGACTAGCGGACTCCTACGAGCAGTACTTC.